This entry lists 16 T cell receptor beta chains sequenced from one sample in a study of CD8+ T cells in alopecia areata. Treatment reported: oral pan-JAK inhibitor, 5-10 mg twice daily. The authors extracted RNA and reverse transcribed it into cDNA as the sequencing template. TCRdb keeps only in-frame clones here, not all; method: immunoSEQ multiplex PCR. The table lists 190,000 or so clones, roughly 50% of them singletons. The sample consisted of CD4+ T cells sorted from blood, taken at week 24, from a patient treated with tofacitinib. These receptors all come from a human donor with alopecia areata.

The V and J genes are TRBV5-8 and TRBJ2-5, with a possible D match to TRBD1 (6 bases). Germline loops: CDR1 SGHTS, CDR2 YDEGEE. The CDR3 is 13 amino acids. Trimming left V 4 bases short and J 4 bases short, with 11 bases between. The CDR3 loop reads CASSPGERETQYF. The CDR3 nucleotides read TGTGCCAGCAGCCCAGGGGAACGAGAGACCCAGTACTTC.

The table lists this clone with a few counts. The CDR3 nucleotides are TGCGCCAGCAGCTTTCGGGACGGCTCCTACGAGCAGTACTTC. Encoded protein: CASSFRDGSYEQYF. The chain uses TRBV5-1 and TRBJ2-7, with D tentatively TRBD1 or TRBD2 (5 bases each). The CDR3 runs 14 residues. Germline V gene sequence: CDR1 SGHRS, CDR2 YFSETQ. V dropped 2 bases and J dropped 0 bases, with 9 bases sitting between them. The complete variable domain, with remaining parts taken from reference TRBV5-1 and TRBJ2-7, reads KAGVTQTPRYLIKTRGQQVTLSCSPISGHRSVSWYQQTPGQGLQFLFEYFSETQRNKGNFPGRFSGRQFSNSRSEMNVSTLELGDSALYLCASSFRDGSYEQYFGPGTRLTVT.

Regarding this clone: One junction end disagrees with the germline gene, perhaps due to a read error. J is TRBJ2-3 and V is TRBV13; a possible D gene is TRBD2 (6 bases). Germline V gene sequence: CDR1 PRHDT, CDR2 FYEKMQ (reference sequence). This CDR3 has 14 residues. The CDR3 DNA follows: TGTGCCAGCAGCTCGGGACTGGGCCGGTGGACGCAGTGTTTT. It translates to CASSSGLGRWTQCF.

This CDR3 is CAISEDQNTEAFF. CDR3 nucleotides: TGTGCCATCAGTGAGGACCAGAACACTGAAGCTTTCTTT. The chain uses TRBV10-3 and TRBJ1-1; no clear D gene. This CDR3 has 13 residues. Germline V lookup: CDR1 ENHRY, CDR2 SYGVKD. Trimming took 2 bases from V and 1 from J, leaving 5 bases between them.

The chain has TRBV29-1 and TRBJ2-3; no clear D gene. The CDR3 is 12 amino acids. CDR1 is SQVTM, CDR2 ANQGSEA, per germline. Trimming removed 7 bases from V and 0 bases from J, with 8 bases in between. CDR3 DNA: TGCAGCGCGACCGCTAGCACAGATACGCAGTATTTT. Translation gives CSATASTDTQYF.

CDR3 in amino acids: CASSPPGGLQETQYF. CDR3 DNA sequence: TGTGCCAGCAGCCCACCCGGGGGGCTTCAAGAGACCCAGTACTTC. The chain couples TRBV7-2 to TRBJ2-5; TRBD2 is a possible D gene (7 bases). Germline lookup yields CDR1 SGHTA and CDR2 FQGNSA. Trimming cost V 5 bases and J 2 bases, with 15 bases left between them. The CDR3 covers 15 residues.

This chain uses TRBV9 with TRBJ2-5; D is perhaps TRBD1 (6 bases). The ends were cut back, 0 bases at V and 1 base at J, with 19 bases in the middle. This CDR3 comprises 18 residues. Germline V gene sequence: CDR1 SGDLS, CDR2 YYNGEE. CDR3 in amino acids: CASSVALGGQKSQETQYF. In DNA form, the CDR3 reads TGTGCCAGCAGCGTAGCTCTCGGAGGACAGAAAAGCCAAGAGACCCAGTACTTC.

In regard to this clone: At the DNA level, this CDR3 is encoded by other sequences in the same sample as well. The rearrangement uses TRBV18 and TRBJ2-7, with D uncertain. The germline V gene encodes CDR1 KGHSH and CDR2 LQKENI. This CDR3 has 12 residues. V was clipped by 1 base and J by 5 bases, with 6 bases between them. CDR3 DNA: TGTGCCAGCTCACCACGGGGTGACGAGCAGTACTTC. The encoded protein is CASSPRGDEQYF.

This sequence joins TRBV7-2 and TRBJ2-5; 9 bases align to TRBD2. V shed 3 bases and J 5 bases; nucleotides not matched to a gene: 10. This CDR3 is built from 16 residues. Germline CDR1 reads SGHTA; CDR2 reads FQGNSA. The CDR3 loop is CASSFSGSLVYETQYF. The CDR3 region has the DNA TGTGCCAGCAGCTTTAGCGGGAGTCTCGTCTACGAGACCCAGTACTTC.

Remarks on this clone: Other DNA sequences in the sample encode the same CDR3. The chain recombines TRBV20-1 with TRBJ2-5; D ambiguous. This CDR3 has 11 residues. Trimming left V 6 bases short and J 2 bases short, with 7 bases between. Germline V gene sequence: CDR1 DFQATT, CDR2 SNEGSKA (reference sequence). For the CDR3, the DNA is TGCAGTGCCCAGCATCAAGAGACCCAGTACTTC. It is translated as CSAQHQETQYF.

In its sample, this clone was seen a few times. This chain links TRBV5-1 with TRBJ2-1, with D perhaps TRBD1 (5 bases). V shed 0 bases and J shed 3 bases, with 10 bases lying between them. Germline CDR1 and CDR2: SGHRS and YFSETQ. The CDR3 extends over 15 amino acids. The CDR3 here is CASSLAGLLYNEQFF. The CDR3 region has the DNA TGCGCCAGCAGCTTGGCAGGGTTGCTCTACAATGAGCAGTTCTTC. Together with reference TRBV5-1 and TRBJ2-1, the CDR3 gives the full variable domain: KAGVTQTPRYLIKTRGQQVTLSCSPISGHRSVSWYQQTPGQGLQFLFEYFSETQRNKGNFPGRFSGRQFSNSRSEMNVSTLELGDSALYLCASSLAGLLYNEQFFGPGTRLTVL.

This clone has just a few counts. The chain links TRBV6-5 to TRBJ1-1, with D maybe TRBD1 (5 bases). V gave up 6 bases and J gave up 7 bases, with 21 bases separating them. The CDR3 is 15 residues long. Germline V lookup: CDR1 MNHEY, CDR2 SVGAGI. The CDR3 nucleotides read TGTGCCAGCAGCCCCCTAAGCGAGGGGCGAAGTGAAGCTTTCTTT. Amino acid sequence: CASSPLSEGRSEAFF.

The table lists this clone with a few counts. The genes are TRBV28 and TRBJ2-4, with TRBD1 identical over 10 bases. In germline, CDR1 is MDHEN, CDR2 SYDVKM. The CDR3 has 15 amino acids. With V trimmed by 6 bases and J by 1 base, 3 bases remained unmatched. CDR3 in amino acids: CASRRQGAAKNIQYF. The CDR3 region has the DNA TGTGCCAGCAGGAGACAGGGGGCGGCCAAAAACATTCAGTACTTC.

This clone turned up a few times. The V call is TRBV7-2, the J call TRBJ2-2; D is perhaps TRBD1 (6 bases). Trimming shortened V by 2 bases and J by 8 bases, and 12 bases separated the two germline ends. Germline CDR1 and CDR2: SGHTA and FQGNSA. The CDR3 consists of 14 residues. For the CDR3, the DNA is TGTGCCAGCAGCTTAATACAGGGCCTTGGGGAGCTGTTTTTT. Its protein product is CASSLIQGLGELFF.

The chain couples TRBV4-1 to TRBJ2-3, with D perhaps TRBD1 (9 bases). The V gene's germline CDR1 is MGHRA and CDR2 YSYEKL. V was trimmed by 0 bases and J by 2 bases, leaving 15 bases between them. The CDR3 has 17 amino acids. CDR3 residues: CASSQDSGTGNTDTQYF. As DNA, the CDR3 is TGCGCCAGCAGCCAAGATAGCGGGACAGGGAACACAGATACGCAGTATTTT.

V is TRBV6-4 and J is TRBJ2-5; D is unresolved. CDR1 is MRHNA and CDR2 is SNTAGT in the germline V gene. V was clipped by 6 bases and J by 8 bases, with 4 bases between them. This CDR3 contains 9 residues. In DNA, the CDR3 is TGTGCCAGCAGCGGAACCCAGTACTTC. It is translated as CASSGTQYF.